This T cell receptor beta chain was documented in a study of cytomegalovirus exposure and HLA in healthy donors. Whole-study findings and limits: The authors listed 164 TCR beta chains as cytomegalovirus-associated. In most subjects, TCR beta sequences reportedly gave accurate predictions of HLA-A and HLA-B alleles.

This clone has only a few counts. What it recognizes is unknown. PCR primers comprised 60 Vbeta and 13 Jbeta primers. This table comes from immunoSEQ multiplex PCR, and its TCRdb copy is limited to in-frame clones, with some not included. The repertoire includes some 96,000 clones, 65% to 80% of them detected once, and 6.5% to 9% sits in the top ten. Looked up from germline, CDR1 is ENHRY and CDR2 is SYGVKD. V shed 3 bases and J shed 4 bases, with 12 bases lying between them. CDR3 length: 14 amino acids. This sequence originates from a middle-aged man in good health and CMV-seropositive. V and J are TRBV10-3 and TRBJ1-2; no firm D call. Sample: PBMCs. The CDR3: CAISEVVAVYGYTF. The CDR3 coding sequence is TGTGCCATCAGTGAAGTGGTAGCCGTCTATGGCTACACCTTC.